The clone carrying this T cell receptor (beta chain) was observed a handful of times. Antigen: not known. The data belong to a study of cytomegalovirus exposure and HLA in healthy donors. Study-wide results and limits: Later analysis identified several of the most significant clusters that appeared linked to common viral pathogens. Equally common other TCR beta chains were less clonally expanded than HLA-associated ones, a later analysis found. The later analysis indicated that the majority of CMV-associated TCR beta chains appeared HLA-restricted.

Germline CDR1 is LNHDA and CDR2 is SQIVND (reference sequence). The length of the CDR3 is 13 residues. V was clipped by 4 bases and J by 4 bases; unmatched bases: 3. Amplification used 60 Vbeta primers and 13 Jbeta primers. In the source study's methods: Among the unique TCR beta chains that a later analysis counted, about 81 million in all, roughly 11 million were shared. Using immunoSEQ multiplex PCR, the repertoire was profiled, and TCRdb retains in-frame clones only, with some absent. The D gene and trimming were derived from the DNA, and the V and J assignments and clone size from that table. The table lists over 100,000 clones, approximately 70% of them singletons.

The receptor's source is a woman in her 30s in good health and CMV-seronegative. The rearrangement uses TRBV19 and TRBJ1-1; 7 bases agree with TRBD1. Input material: PBMCs. CDR3 amino acids: CASSTGGLTEAFF. CDR3 nucleotide sequence: TGTGCCAGTAGTACAGGGGGACTCACTGAAGCTTTCTTT.